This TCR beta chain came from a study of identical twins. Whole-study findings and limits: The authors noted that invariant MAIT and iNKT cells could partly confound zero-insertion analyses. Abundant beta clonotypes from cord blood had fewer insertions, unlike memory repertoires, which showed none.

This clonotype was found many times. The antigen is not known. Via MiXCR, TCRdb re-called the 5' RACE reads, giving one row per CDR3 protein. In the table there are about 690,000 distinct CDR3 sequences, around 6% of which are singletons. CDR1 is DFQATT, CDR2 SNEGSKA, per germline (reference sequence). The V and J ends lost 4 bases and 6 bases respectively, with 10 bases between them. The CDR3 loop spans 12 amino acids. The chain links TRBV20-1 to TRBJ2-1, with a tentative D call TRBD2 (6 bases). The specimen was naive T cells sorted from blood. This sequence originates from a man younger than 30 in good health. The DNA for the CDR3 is TGCAGTGCTACCAGTAGCGGCAATGAGCAGTTCTTC. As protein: CSATSSGNEQFF.